The rows below give T cell receptor beta chains drawn from one sample of a study of T cell changes during pregnancy in multiple sclerosis. Measured with immunoSEQ multiplex PCR; TCRdb has only the in-frame clones, and not every one. The repertoire includes approximately 23,000 clones, more than 85% of them detected once, and under 0.7% sits in the top ten. The sample consisted of CD4+ T cells from peripheral blood mononuclear cells, taken after pregnancy. These receptors were taken from a female donor in good health, enrolled as a control in a pregnancy study. The CDR3 runs from the conserved cysteine through the conserved F or W. A D gene is named only where the DNA matches it firmly. Size tells how often a clone was seen (once, few, many) or the class of an expanded clone, and some rows leave it out.

cdr3_nt: TGTGCCAGCAGTGAAAATAGCGGGAGCACAGATACGCAGTATTTT
cdr3_aa: CASSENSGSTDTQYF
j_call: TRBJ2-3
clone_size: medium-sized
v_call: TRBV6-4
d_call: TRBD2

cdr3_nt: TGTGCCAGCAGCCCTCGGACTCCTGGAGGGACCCAGTACTTC
cdr3_aa: CASSPRTPGGTQYF
j_call: TRBJ2-5
clone_size: NA
v_call: TRBV6-6
d_call: NA

cdr3_nt: TGTGCCAGCAGTCCCTCGACAGGGTGGGGCTATGGCTACACCTTC
cdr3_aa: CASSPSTGWGYGYTF
j_call: TRBJ1-2
clone_size: NA
v_call: TRBV28
d_call: TRBD1

cdr3_nt: TGTGCCAGCAGCTTGCCAGGGGACACCATCGAGCAGTACTTC
cdr3_aa: CASSLPGDTIEQYF
j_call: TRBJ2-7
clone_size: NA
v_call: TRBV5-4
d_call: NA

cdr3_nt: TGTGCCAGCAGCTTAGGACAGACGGAGAATGAAAAACTGTTTTTT
cdr3_aa: CASSLGQTENEKLFF
j_call: TRBJ1-4
clone_size: NA
v_call: TRBV11-1
d_call: NA

cdr3_nt: TGTGCCAGCAGCTTACTGCAGGGCTACAATGAGCAGTTCTTC
cdr3_aa: CASSLLQGYNEQFF
j_call: TRBJ2-1
clone_size: NA
v_call: TRBV7-9
d_call: NA

cdr3_nt: TGCAGCGTTGCTCCCACTGAGGGTACTGAAGCTTTCTTT
cdr3_aa: CSVAPTEGTEAFF
j_call: TRBJ1-1
clone_size: NA
v_call: TRBV29-1
d_call: NA

cdr3_nt: TGTGCCAGCTCACCTGGACTAGCGGGAGATCGGGAGCAGTACTTC
cdr3_aa: CASSPGLAGDREQYF
j_call: TRBJ2-7
clone_size: NA
v_call: TRBV18
d_call: TRBD2

cdr3_nt: TGTGCCTGGAGTGGAAGAGGCGGGACTGAAGCTTTCTTT
cdr3_aa: CAWSGRGGTEAFF
j_call: TRBJ1-1
clone_size: NA
v_call: TRBV30
d_call: NA

cdr3_nt: TGCGCCAGCAGTAATGGACTTAGCGGGCGCCAAGAGACCCAGTACTTC
cdr3_aa: CASSNGLSGRQETQYF
j_call: TRBJ2-5
clone_size: NA
v_call: TRBV10-1
d_call: TRBD2

cdr3_nt: TGTGCCAGCAGGAGACAGGGTGTCGGAGATACGCAGTATTTT
cdr3_aa: CASRRQGVGDTQYF
j_call: TRBJ2-3
clone_size: NA
v_call: TRBV2
d_call: TRBD1

cdr3_nt: TGTGCCAGCAGCCAGACTAGCGGAACTGGGGCCAACGTCCTGACTTTC
cdr3_aa: CASSQTSGTGANVLTF
j_call: TRBJ2-6
clone_size: NA
v_call: TRBV7-2
d_call: TRBD2

cdr3_nt: TGTGCCACCAGCAGAGTAACAAGCTCCTACAATGAGCAGTTCTTC
cdr3_aa: CATSRVTSSYNEQFF
j_call: TRBJ2-1
clone_size: NA
v_call: TRBV15
d_call: NA